The rows below give T cell receptor beta chains drawn from one sample of a study of blood T cell repertoires in COVID-19. The repertoire was sequenced with immunoSEQ multiplex PCR; TCRdb's copy has only in-frame clones and lacks some. The sample yields 300,000 to 400,000 clones, 80% to 90% seen once. Sequencing was carried out using peripheral blood. These receptors originate from a man aged 50-60 years with active or convalescent COVID-19. Both conserved end residues are part of each CDR3. Each record gives: CDR3 length, V gene, clone size, J gene, D gene, CDR3 protein, CDR3 DNA. A D gene is named only where the DNA matches it firmly. Clone size is given for some rows only: seen once, a few or many times, or a class if the clone is expanded.

length: 13; V: TRBV6-6; size: .; J: TRBJ1-5; D: .; CDR3: CASSRQAGQPQHF; DNA: TGTGCCAGCAGTCGGCAGGCGGGGCAGCCCCAGCATTTT
length: 15; V: TRBV19; size: .; J: TRBJ2-1; D: .; CDR3: CASSMVSAGDNEQFF; DNA: TGTGCCAGTAGTATGGTGTCAGCCGGGGACAATGAGCAGTTCTTC
length: 17; V: TRBV5-8; size: .; J: TRBJ2-1; D: .; CDR3: CASSAVGRETPYNEQFF; DNA: TGTGCCAGCAGCGCGGTCGGGCGGGAAACCCCCTACAATGAGCAGTTCTTC
length: 13; V: TRBV2; size: few; J: TRBJ2-7; D: TRBD1; CDR3: CASRRGQGDEQYF; DNA: TGTGCCAGCAGACGAGGACAGGGGGACGAGCAGTACTTC
length: 13; V: TRBV5-6; size: .; J: TRBJ2-7; D: TRBD1; CDR3: CASSLWTGDEQYF; DNA: TGTGCCAGCAGCTTATGGACAGGGGACGAGCAGTACTTC
length: 11; V: TRBV10-3; size: .; J: TRBJ2-7; D: .; CDR3: CAIRGAYEQYF; DNA: TGTGCCATCAGGGGGGCTTACGAGCAGTACTTC
length: 14; V: TRBV6-5; size: .; J: TRBJ2-7; D: TRBD2; CDR3: CASRLAGLPYEQYF; DNA: TGTGCCAGCAGGCTAGCGGGACTGCCCTACGAGCAGTACTTC
length: 13; V: TRBV5-6; size: .; J: TRBJ2-5; D: TRBD1; CDR3: CASSPWTGLTQYF; DNA: TGTGCCAGCAGCCCCTGGACAGGGTTGACCCAGTACTTC
length: 17; V: TRBV19; size: once; J: TRBJ2-3; D: TRBD2; CDR3: CASSETAGGPGTDTQYF; DNA: TGTGCCAGTAGTGAAACAGCGGGGGGGCCAGGCACAGATACGCAGTATTTT
length: 13; V: TRBV28; size: .; J: TRBJ1-5; D: .; CDR3: CATGRTVNQPQHF; DNA: TGTGCCACCGGCCGGACAGTCAATCAGCCCCAGCATTTT
length: 18; V: TRBV14; size: .; J: TRBJ1-1; D: TRBD1; CDR3: CASSQDLPGQGVNTEAFF; DNA: TGTGCCAGCAGCCAAGACCTTCCGGGACAGGGGGTGAACACTGAAGCTTTCTTT
length: 14; V: TRBV5-1; size: .; J: TRBJ1-1; D: .; CDR3: CASSLNVAYTEAFF; DNA: TGCGCCAGCAGCTTGAATGTAGCATACACTGAAGCTTTCTTT
length: 14; V: TRBV9; size: .; J: TRBJ2-7; D: .; CDR3: CASSGAGDSYEQYF; DNA: TGTGCCAGCAGCGGAGCGGGCGATTCCTACGAGCAGTACTTC
length: 13; V: TRBV5-1; size: .; J: TRBJ1-1; D: .; CDR3: CASSVRENTEAFF; DNA: TGCGCCAGCAGCGTCAGGGAGAACACTGAAGCTTTCTTT
length: 13; V: TRBV7-3; size: .; J: TRBJ1-1; D: .; CDR3: CASSSDTNTEAFF; DNA: TGTGCCAGCAGCTCGGACACGAACACTGAAGCTTTCTTT
length: 12; V: TRBV18; size: .; J: TRBJ1-5; D: .; CDR3: CASSQGNQPQHF; DNA: TGTGCCAGCTCGCAGGGGAATCAGCCCCAGCATTTT
length: 16; V: TRBV3-1/TRBV3-2; size: once; J: TRBJ2-3; D: .; CDR3: CASSQESAGSTDTQYF; DNA: TGTGCCAGCAGCCAAGAGTCGGCAGGGAGCACAGATACGCAGTATTTT
length: 16; V: TRBV7-2; size: .; J: TRBJ1-2; D: TRBD1; CDR3: CASSSRPRTGDYGYTF; DNA: TGTGCCAGCAGCTCAAGACCTCGGACAGGGGACTATGGCTACACCTTC
length: 13; V: TRBV2; size: .; J: TRBJ1-1; D: .; CDR3: CASSVVEGPGAFF; DNA: TGTGCCAGCAGTGTAGTAGAGGGCCCAGGAGCTTTCTTT
length: 19; V: TRBV18; size: once; J: TRBJ2-1; D: TRBD1; CDR3: CASSSPGQGSLSSYNEQFF; DNA: TGTGCCAGCTCATCCCCGGGACAGGGGTCGTTAAGCTCCTACAATGAGCAGTTCTTC
length: 16; V: TRBV2; size: .; J: TRBJ1-2; D: TRBD1; CDR3: CASSEEPGQPYYGYTF; DNA: TGTGCCAGCAGTGAAGAACCGGGACAGCCCTACTATGGCTACACCTTC
length: 13; V: TRBV2; size: .; J: TRBJ2-1; D: TRBD1; CDR3: CANGQGYDNEQFF; DNA: TGTGCCAATGGACAGGGGTACGACAATGAGCAGTTCTTC
length: 12; V: TRBV19; size: .; J: TRBJ1-4; D: TRBD1; CDR3: CASSDRGEKLFF; DNA: TGTGCCAGTAGTGACAGGGGAGAAAAACTGTTTTTT